The 20 T cell receptor beta chains reported below all come from one sample, sequenced in a study of shared clonotypes between healthy human individuals. Produced via immunoSEQ multiplex PCR; TCRdb's table is partial and in-frame only. Of around 370,000 clones listed, 96% are singletons. The sequencing sample was made of memory CD8+ T cells sorted from blood. The subset is: CD45RO+ cells pooled with CCR7-negative TemRA cells. These receptors originate from a man aged 30 to 39 in good health.

The rearrangement uses TRBV10-2 and TRBJ1-5, with D uncertain. The V end lost 7 bases, the J end lost 8 bases, and 15 bases lay between the germline ends. CDR1 and CDR2 (germline): WSHSY, SAAADI. The CDR3 has 13 residues. CDR3 nucleotide sequence: TGCGCCAGCACCCCCCACCAGGAGGAGCCCCAGCATTTT. This sequence encodes CASTPHQEEPQHF.

The chain has TRBV7-9 and TRBJ1-2; D is perhaps TRBD1 (6 bases). Germline assignment: CDR1 SEHNR and CDR2 FQNEAQ (reference sequence). The CDR3 loop spans 11 amino acids. V lost 5 bases and J lost 8, with 9 bases in between. The CDR3 DNA reads TGTGCCAGCAGCACAGGGTACGGCTACACCTTC. It translates to CASSTGYGYTF.

The chain has TRBV2 and TRBJ2-3, with D uncertain. The germline V gene has CDR1 SNHLY and CDR2 FYNNEI. Trimming took 8 bases from V and 4 from J, leaving 16 bases between them. The CDR3 has 14 amino acids. CDR3 bases: TGTGCCAGCTGGAACCCCCCTGGCCCAGATACGCAGTATTTT. The encoded protein is CASWNPPGPDTQYF.

The chain joins TRBV29-1 to TRBJ1-5; D call uncertain. Trimming stripped 4 bases from V and 7 bases from J, with 11 bases between. The CDR3 runs to 12 residues. Germline CDR1 and CDR2: SQVTM and ANQGSEA. The DNA of the CDR3 is TGCAGCGTTGGTGAGGGAAGGCAGCCCCAGCATTTT. It yields the protein CSVGEGRQPQHF. Filled out from reference TRBV29-1 and TRBJ1-5, the complete variable domain reads SAVISQKPSRDICQRGTSLTIQCQVDSQVTMMFWYRQQPGQSLTLIATANQGSEATYESGFVIDKFPISRPNLTFSTLTVSNMSPEDSSIYLCSVGEGRQPQHFGDGTRLSIL.

V usage is TRBV7-8 and J usage is TRBJ2-1; 8 nucleotides align to TRBD2. CDR3 length: 18 amino acids. V dropped 3 bases and J dropped 0; count of bases not matched to a gene: 10. Germline CDR1 is SGHVS and CDR2 is FQNEAQ. CDR3 loop: CASSFPTSVSSSYNEQFF. CDR3 coding DNA: TGTGCCAGCAGCTTCCCGACTAGCGTATCGAGCTCCTACAATGAGCAGTTCTTC.

Comments on this clone: An end of the junction does not agree with germline; a read error may underlie this. The rearrangement uses TRBV6-5 and TRBJ1-2; perhaps TRBD1 as D (5 bases). The germline V gene encodes CDR1 MNHEY and CDR2 SVGAGI. The CDR3 loop spans 14 amino acids. The chain's CDR3 is CASSWGGQNSGYTF. In DNA, the CDR3 is TGTGCCAGCAGTTGGGGGGGTCAAAACTCTGGCTACACCTTC.

This CDR3 reads CASSQDTGDNYGYTF. CDR3 DNA sequence: TGCGCCAGCAGCCAAGATACAGGGGACAACTATGGCTACACCTTC. This sequence joins TRBV4-1 and TRBJ1-2, with 7 bases identical to TRBD1. Germline-derived CDR1 and CDR2 are MGHRA and YSYEKL. This CDR3 contains 15 residues. The V gene end was trimmed by 0 bases and the J gene end by 2 bases; junction bases not matched to a gene: 3.

J is TRBJ2-7 and V is TRBV4-1; D gene uncertain. The CDR3 runs 20 residues. Trimming took off 0 bases at V and 4 bases at J, with 28 bases between the two ends. Looked up from germline, CDR1 is MGHRA and CDR2 is YSYEKL. The CDR3 bases are TGCGCCAGCAGCCAAGATCTATCCCCCACCCAAAGGGTTATGTCGTACGAGCAGTACTTC. Amino acid sequence: CASSQDLSPTQRVMSYEQYF.

This sequence joins TRBV2 and TRBJ1-2, with D possibly matching TRBD1 (6 bases). This CDR3 has 15 amino acids. V was pared by 2 bases and J by 5 bases, with 15 bases between. Germline-derived CDR1 and CDR2 are SNHLY and FYNNEI. The CDR3 spells CASSEYNGQRYGYTF. CDR3 coding DNA: TGTGCCAGCAGTGAATATAACGGACAGCGATATGGCTACACCTTC.

The genes are TRBV6-1 and TRBJ2-6, with D tentatively TRBD1 (5 bases). The CDR3 totals 15 residues. Trimming cost V 10 bases and J 0 bases, with 13 bases left between them. Germline V gives CDR1 MNHNS, CDR2 SASEGT. CDR3 protein: CATQVGFSGANVLTF. Written as DNA, the CDR3 is TGTGCCACACAGGTCGGTTTCTCTGGGGCCAACGTCCTGACTTTC.

Comments on this clone: Within the sample, other DNA sequences also encode this same CDR3. The chain couples TRBV5-1 to TRBJ1-1; no clear D. Germline lookup yields CDR1 SGHRS and CDR2 YFSETQ. The CDR3 covers 13 residues. Trimming cost V 0 bases and J 3 bases, with 6 bases left between them. The CDR3 DNA reads as TGCGCCAGCAGCTTGGTCGGGTACACTGAAGCTTTCTTT. Amino acid sequence: CASSLVGYTEAFF.

The chain couples TRBV6-6 to TRBJ2-3; D gene uncertain. The germline CDR1 and CDR2 sequences are MNHNY and SVGAGI (reference sequence). The CDR3 has 12 residues. V lost 5 bases, J lost 2 bases, and 5 bases lay in between. In nucleotides, the CDR3 is TGTGCCAGCAGTCAAAACACAGATACGCAGTATTTT. Amino acids: CASSQNTDTQYF.

This chain uses TRBV7-9 with TRBJ2-5; the D is unclear. The CDR3 length is 15 residues. Germline V gene lookup returns CDR1 SEHNR and CDR2 FQNEAQ (reference sequence). Deletions cut 6 bases from V and 5 bases from J, with 19 bases between. The CDR3 nucleotides are TGTGCCAGCAGATCACGAGTGGGTAAACAGGAGACCCAGTACTTC. This translates into CASRSRVGKQETQYF.

The chain has TRBV18 and TRBJ2-7; 8 nucleotides align to TRBD2. V trimming: 1 base; J trimming: 1 base; junction bases outside the gene matches: 15. In germline, CDR1 is KGHSH, CDR2 LQKENI. The CDR3 covers 19 residues. This CDR3 is CASSPLPNSGSFLSYEQYF. The CDR3 DNA sequence: TGTGCCAGCTCACCACTTCCCAACAGCGGGAGCTTCCTTTCCTACGAGCAGTACTTC.

The chain is built from TRBV6-1 and TRBJ2-7; D is undetermined. Looked up from germline, CDR1 is MNHNS and CDR2 is SASEGT. The CDR3 is made up of 13 amino acids. The ends were cut back, 1 base at V and 3 bases at J, with 7 bases in the middle. The CDR3 DNA follows: TGTGCCAGCAGTGAAGATGGGGTCTACGAGCAGTACTTC. It is translated as CASSEDGVYEQYF.

The CDR3 DNA follows: TGTGCCTGGAGTCAGGGTCACGAGCAGTACTTC. Its protein product is CAWSQGHEQYF. The J gene is TRBJ2-7, the V gene TRBV30, with D possibly TRBD1 on 5 matching bases. The germline CDR1 and CDR2 sequences are GTSNPN and SVGIG (reference sequence). The CDR3 length is 11 residues. Deletions cut 2 bases from V and 5 bases from J, with 7 bases between.

The V gene is TRBV7-2, the J gene TRBJ2-1; 7 bases fit TRBD2. Germline V gene data show CDR1 as SGHTA and CDR2 as FQGNSA. With V trimmed by 5 bases and J by 8 bases, 9 bases remained unmatched. This CDR3 contains 14 residues. CDR3 sequence reads: CASSGGRAKDEQFF. The CDR3 DNA follows: TGTGCCAGCAGCGGCGGGAGAGCTAAAGATGAGCAGTTCTTC. The whole variable domain, filled in from reference TRBV7-2 and TRBJ2-1, reads GAGVSQSPSNKVTEKGKDVELRCDPISGHTALYWYRQSLGQGLEFLIYFQGNSAPDKSGLPSDRFSAERTGGSVSTLTIQRTQQEDSAVYLCASSGGRAKDEQFFGPGTRLTVL.

This clone was picked up one time. The chain is built from TRBV2 and TRBJ1-5; TRBD1 might be the D (5 bases). Per germline, CDR1 SNHLY and CDR2 FYNNEI. The CDR3 has 17 amino acids. V lost 1 base and J lost 0, with 13 bases in between. Here the CDR3 reads CASSEGPGSFSNQPQHF. CDR3 nucleotide sequence: TGTGCCAGCAGTGAAGGACCAGGGAGCTTTAGCAATCAGCCCCAGCATTTT. Together with reference TRBV2 and TRBJ1-5, the CDR3 gives the full variable domain: EPEVTQTPSHQVTQMGQEVILRCVPISNHLYFYWYRQILGQKVEFLVSFYNNEISEKSEIFDDQFSVERPDGSNFTLKIRSTKLEDSAMYFCASSEGPGSFSNQPQHFGDGTRLSIL.

CDR3 region: CAWSVQVFRQVGNIQYF. The CDR3 DNA reads as TGTGCCTGGAGTGTACAGGTGTTTCGGCAGGTCGGGAACATTCAGTACTTC. This rearrangement joins TRBV30 to TRBJ2-4; tentative D call: TRBD1 (5 bases). The germline V and J ends were trimmed by 0 bases and 7 bases, with 22 bases remaining between them. Germline V gene sequence: CDR1 GTSNPN, CDR2 SVGIG (reference sequence). The CDR3 is 17 amino acids. Full variable domain (missing parts from reference TRBV30 and TRBJ2-4): SQTIHQWPATLVQPVGSPLSLECTVEGTSNPNLYWYRQAAGRGLQLLFYSVGIGQISSEVPQNLSASRPQDRQFILSSKKLLLSDSGFYLCAWSVQVFRQVGNIQYFGAGTRLSVL.

The V call is TRBV9, the J call TRBJ2-5, with D possibly called TRBD1 or TRBD2 (5 bases each). Germline V lookup: CDR1 SGDLS, CDR2 YYNGEE. V was trimmed by 4 bases and J by 5 bases, leaving 15 bases between them. This CDR3 is built from 14 residues. The CDR3 DNA reads as TGTGCCAGCAGCTCCTCCGGGACGCAGGAGACCCAGTACTTC. Amino acids: CASSSSGTQETQYF.